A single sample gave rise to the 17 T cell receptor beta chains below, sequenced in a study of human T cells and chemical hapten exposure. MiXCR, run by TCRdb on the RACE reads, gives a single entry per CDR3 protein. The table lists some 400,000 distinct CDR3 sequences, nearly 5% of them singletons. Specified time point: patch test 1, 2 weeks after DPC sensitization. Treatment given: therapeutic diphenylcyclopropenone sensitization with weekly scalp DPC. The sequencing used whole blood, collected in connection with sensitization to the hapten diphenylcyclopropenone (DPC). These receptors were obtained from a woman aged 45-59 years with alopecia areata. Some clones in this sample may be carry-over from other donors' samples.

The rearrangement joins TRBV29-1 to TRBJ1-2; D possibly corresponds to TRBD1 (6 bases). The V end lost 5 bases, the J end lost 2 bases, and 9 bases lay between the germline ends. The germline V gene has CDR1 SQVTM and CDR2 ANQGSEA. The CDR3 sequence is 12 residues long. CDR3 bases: TGCAGCGTTCACAGGGCCAACTATGGCTACACCTTC. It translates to CSVHRANYGYTF.

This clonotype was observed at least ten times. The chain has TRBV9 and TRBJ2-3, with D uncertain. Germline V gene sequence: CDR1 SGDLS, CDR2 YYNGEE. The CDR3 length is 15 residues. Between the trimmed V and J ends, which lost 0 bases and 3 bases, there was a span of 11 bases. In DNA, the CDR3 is TGTGCCAGCAGCGTAGAGGCTTTAGGGACAGATACGCAGTATTTT. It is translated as CASSVEALGTDTQYF.

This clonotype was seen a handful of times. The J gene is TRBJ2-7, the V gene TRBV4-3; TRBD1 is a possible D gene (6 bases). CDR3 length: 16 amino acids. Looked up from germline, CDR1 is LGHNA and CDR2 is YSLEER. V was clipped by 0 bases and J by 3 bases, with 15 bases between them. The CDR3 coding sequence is TGCGCCAGCAGCCAAGATTGGGGGACATCTTACTACGAGCAGTACTTC. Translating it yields CASSQDWGTSYYEQYF.

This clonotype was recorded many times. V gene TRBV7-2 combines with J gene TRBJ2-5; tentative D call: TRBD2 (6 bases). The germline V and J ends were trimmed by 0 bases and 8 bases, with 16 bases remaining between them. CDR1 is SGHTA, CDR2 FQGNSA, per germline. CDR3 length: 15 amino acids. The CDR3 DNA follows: TGTGCCAGCAGCTTAGCAGGGGACTCAAGAGAAACCCAGTACTTC. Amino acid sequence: CASSLAGDSRETQYF.

CDR3 protein: CASSFMTGGRPEAFF. CDR3 DNA sequence: TGTGCCAGCAGTTTTATGACAGGGGGCCGCCCTGAAGCTTTCTTT. The chain has TRBV27 and TRBJ1-1; 10 positions match TRBD1. This CDR3 spans 15 amino acids. Unmatched junction bases numbered 7, after V lost 3 bases and J lost 6 bases. CDR1 is MNHEY, CDR2 SMNVEV, per germline (reference sequence).

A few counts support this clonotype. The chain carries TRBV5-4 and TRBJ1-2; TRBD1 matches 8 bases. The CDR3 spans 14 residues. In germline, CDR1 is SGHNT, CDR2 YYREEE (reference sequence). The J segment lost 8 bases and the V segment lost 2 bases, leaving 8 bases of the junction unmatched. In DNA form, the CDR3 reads TGTGCCAGCAGCTTTGACAGGGGCAGGGAAGGCTACACCTTC. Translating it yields CASSFDRGREGYTF.

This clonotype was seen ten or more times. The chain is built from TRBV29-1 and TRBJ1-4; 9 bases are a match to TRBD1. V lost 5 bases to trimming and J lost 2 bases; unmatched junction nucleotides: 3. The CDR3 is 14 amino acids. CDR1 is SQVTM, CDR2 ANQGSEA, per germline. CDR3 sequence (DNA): TGCAGCGTTACAGGGGGCTCGACTAATGAAAAACTGTTTTTT. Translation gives CSVTGGSTNEKLFF.

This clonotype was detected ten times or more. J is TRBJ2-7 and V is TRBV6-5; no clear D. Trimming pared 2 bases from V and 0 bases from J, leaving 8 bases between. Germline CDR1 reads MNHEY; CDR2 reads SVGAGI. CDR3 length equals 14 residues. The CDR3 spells CASSYRENSYEQYF. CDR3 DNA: TGTGCCAGCAGTTACAGGGAAAACTCCTACGAGCAGTACTTC.

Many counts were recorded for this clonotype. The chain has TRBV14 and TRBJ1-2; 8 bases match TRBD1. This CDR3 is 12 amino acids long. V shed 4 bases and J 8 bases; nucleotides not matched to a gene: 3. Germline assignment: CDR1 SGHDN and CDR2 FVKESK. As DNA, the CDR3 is TGTGCCAGCAGCCCCGGACAGGGAGGCTACACCTTC. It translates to CASSPGQGGYTF.

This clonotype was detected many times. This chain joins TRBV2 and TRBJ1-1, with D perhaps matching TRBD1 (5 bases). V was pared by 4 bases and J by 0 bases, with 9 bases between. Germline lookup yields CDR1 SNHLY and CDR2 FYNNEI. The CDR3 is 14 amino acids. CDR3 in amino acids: CASSVDSVNTEAFF. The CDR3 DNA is TGTGCCAGCAGTGTTGACAGCGTGAACACTGAAGCTTTCTTT.

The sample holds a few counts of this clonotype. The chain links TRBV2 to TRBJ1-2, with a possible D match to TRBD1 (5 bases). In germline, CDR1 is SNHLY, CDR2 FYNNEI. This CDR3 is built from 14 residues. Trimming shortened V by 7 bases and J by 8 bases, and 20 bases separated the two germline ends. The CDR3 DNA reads TGTGCCAGCATCACAGTTGGGGGATCGGGCGGCTACACCTTC. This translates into CASITVGGSGGYTF.

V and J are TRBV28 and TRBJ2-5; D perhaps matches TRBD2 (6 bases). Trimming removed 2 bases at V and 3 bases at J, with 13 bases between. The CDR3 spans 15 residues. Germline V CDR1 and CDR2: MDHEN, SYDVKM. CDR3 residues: CASSLGGAAEETQYF. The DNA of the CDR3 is TGTGCCAGCAGTTTAGGCGGGGCCGCGGAAGAGACCCAGTACTTC.

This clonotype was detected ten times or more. The chain's CDR3 is CASSSIAGGGGTEAFF. The CDR3 DNA reads as TGTGCCAGCAGTTCGATAGCGGGTGGGGGAGGAACTGAAGCTTTCTTT. The rearrangement links TRBV6-1 to TRBJ1-1; tentatively, D is TRBD1 (5 bases). The V gene's germline CDR1 is MNHNS and CDR2 SASEGT. The CDR3 loop spans 16 amino acids. Trimming shortened V by 5 bases and J by 5 bases, and 21 bases separated the two germline ends.

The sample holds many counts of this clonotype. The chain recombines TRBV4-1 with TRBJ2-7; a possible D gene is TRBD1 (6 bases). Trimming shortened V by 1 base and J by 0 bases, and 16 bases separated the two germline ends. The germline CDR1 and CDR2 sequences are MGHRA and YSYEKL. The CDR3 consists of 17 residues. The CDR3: CASSQAGQSTPSYEQYF. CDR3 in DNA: TGCGCCAGCAGCCAAGCCGGACAGTCTACTCCCTCCTACGAGCAGTACTTC.

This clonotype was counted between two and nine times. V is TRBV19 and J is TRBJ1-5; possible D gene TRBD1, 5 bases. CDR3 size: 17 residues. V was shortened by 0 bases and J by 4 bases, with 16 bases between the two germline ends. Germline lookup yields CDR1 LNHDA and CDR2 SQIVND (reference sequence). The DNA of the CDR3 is TGTGCCAGTAGTATAGATTTCCTAGGGGCTCTTAATCAGCCCCAGCATTTT. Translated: CASSIDFLGALNQPQHF. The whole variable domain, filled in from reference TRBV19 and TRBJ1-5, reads DGGITQSPKYLFRKEGQNVTLSCEQNLNHDAMYWYRQDPGQGLRLIYYSQIVNDFQKGDIAEGYSVSREKKESFPLTVTSAQKNPTAFYLCASSIDFLGALNQPQHFGDGTRLSIL.

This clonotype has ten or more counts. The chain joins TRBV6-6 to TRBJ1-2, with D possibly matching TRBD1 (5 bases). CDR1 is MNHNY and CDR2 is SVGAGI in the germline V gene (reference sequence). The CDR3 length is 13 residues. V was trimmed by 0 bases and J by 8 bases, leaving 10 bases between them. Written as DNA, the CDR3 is TGTGCCAGCAGTTACTCGAAAGGGGAAGGCTACACCTTC. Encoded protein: CASSYSKGEGYTF.

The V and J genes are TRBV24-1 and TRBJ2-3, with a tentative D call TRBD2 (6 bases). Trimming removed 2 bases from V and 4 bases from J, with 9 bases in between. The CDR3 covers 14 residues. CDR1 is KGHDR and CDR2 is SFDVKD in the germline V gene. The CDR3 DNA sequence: TGTGCCACCAGTGATTCCCCGGGGGCAGATACGCAGTATTTT. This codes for CATSDSPGADTQYF.